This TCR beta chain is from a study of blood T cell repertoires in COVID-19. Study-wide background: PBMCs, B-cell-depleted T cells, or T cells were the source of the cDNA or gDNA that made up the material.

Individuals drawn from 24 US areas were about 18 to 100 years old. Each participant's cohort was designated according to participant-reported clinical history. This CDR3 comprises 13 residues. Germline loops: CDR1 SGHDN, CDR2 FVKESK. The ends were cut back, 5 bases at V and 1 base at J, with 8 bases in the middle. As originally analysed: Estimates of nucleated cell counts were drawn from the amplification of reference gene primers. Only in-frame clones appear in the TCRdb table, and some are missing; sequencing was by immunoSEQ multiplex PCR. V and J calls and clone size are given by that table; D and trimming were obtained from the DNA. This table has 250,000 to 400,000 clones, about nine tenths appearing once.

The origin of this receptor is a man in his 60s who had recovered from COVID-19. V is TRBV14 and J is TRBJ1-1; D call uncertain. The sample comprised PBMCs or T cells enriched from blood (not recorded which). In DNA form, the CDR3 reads TGTGCCAGCAGCTATTTATGGAACACTGAAGCTTTCTTT. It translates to CASSYLWNTEAFF. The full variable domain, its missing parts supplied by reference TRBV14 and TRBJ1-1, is EAGVTQFPSHSVIEKGQTVTLRCDPISGHDNLYWYRRVMGKEIKFLLHFVKESKQDESGMPNNRFLAERTGGTYSTLKVQPAELEDSGVYFCASSYLWNTEAFFGQGTRLTVV.